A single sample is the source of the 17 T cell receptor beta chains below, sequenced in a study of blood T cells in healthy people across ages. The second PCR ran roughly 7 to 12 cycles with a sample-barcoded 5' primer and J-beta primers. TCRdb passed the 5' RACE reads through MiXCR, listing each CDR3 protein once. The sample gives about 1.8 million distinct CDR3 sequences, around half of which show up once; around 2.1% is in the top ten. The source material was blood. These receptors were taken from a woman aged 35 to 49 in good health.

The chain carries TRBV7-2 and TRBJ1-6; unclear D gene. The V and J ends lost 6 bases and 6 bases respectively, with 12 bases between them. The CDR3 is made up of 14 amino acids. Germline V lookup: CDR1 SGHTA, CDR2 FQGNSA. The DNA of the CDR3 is TGTGCCAGCAGACCCGCAGCCTCTAATTCACCCCTCCACTTT. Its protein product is CASRPAASNSPLHF.

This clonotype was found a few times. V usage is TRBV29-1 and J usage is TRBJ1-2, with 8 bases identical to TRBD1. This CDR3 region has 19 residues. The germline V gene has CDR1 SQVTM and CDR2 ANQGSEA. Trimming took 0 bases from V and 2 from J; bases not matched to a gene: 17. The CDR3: CSVEDRVYQGQVLNYGYTF. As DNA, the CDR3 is TGCAGCGTTGAAGATCGGGTGTACCAGGGACAGGTCCTCAACTATGGCTACACCTTC. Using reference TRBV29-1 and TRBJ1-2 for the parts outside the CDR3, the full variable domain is SAVISQKPSRDICQRGTSLTIQCQVDSQVTMMFWYRQQPGQSLTLIATANQGSEATYESGFVIDKFPISRPNLTFSTLTVSNMSPEDSSIYLCSVEDRVYQGQVLNYGYTFGSGTRLTVV.

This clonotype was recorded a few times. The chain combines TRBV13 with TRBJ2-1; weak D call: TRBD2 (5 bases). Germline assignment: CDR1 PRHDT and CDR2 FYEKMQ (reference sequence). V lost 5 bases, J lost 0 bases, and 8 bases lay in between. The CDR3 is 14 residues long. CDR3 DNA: TGTGCCAGCAGCCGACGGGACTCCTACAATGAGCAGTTCTTC. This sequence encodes CASSRRDSYNEQFF.

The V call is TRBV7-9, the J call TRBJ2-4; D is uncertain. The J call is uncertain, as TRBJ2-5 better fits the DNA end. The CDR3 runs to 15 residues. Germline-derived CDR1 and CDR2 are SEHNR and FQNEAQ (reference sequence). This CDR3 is CASSSTAKYQETQYF. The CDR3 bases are TGTGCCAGCAGCTCGACTGCCAAGTACCAAGAGACCCAGTACTTC.

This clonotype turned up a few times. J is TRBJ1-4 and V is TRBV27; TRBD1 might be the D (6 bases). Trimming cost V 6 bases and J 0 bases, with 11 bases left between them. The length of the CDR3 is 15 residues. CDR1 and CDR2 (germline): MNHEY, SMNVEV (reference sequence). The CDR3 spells CASRGGLATNEKLFF. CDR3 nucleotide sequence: TGTGCCAGCAGGGGGGGCCTGGCAACTAATGAAAAACTGTTTTTT.

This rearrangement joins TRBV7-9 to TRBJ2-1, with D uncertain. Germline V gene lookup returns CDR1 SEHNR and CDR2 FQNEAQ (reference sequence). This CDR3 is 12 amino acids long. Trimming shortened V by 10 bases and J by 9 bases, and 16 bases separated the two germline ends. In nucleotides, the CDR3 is TGTGCCAACACCCCAAGTGGTCCTGAGCAGTTCTTC. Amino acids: CANTPSGPEQFF.

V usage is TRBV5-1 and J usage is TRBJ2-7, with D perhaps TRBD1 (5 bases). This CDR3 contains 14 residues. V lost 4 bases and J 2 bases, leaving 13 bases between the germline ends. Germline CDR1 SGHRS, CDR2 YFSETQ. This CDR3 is CASSTYTGPYEQYF. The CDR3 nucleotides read TGCGCCAGCAGCACCTATACAGGACCCTACGAGCAGTACTTC.

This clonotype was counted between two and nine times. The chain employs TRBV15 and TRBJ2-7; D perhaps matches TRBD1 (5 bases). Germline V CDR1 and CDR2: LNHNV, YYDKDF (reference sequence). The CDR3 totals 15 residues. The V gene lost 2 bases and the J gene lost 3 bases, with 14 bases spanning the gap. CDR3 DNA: TGTGCCACCAGCAGATCGGACAACATCCTCTACGAGCAGTACTTC. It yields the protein CATSRSDNILYEQYF.

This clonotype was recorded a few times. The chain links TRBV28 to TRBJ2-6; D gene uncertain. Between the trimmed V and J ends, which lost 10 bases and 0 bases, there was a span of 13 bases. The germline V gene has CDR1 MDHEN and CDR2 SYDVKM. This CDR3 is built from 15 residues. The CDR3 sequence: CATSRRSSGANVLTF. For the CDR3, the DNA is TGTGCCACGTCCAGACGGAGCTCTGGGGCCAACGTCCTGACTTTC.

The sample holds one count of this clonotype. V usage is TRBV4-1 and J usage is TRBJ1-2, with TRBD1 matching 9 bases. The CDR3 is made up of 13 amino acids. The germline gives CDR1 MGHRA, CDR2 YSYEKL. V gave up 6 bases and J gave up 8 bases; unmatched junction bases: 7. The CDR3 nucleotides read TGCGCCAGCAGGAGACAGGGGGGAGGCGGCTACACCTTC. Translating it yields CASRRQGGGGYTF.

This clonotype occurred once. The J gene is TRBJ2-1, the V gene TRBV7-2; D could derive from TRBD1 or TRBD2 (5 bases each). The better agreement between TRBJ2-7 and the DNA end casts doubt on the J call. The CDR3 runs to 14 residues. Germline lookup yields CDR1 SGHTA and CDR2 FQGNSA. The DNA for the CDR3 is TGTGCCAGCAGACCTGGGACGGGAAGGAATGAGCAGTACTTC. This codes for CASRPGTGRNEQYF.

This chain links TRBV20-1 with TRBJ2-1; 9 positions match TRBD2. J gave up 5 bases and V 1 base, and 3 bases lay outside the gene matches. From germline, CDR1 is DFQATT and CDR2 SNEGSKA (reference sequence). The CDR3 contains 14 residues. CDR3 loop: CSARAGGGDNEQFF. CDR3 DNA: TGCAGTGCTAGAGCTGGCGGGGGGGACAATGAGCAGTTCTTC.

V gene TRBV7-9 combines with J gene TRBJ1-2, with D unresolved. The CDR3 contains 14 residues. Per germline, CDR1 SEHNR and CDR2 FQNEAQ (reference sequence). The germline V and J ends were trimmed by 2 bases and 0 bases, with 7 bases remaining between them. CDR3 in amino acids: CASSLSESNYGYTF. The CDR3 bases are TGTGCCAGCAGCTTATCAGAATCTAACTATGGCTACACCTTC.

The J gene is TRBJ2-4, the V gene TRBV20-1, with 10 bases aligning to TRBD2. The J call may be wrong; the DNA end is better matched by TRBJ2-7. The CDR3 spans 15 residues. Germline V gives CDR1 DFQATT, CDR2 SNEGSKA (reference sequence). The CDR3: CSAGTRTSGKDEQYF. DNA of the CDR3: TGCAGTGCGGGAACCCGGACTAGCGGAAAAGACGAGCAGTACTTC.

As DNA, the CDR3 is TGCGCCAGCAGCCAAGATGGGGAGGCCACCTACGAGCAGTACTTC. Translated, it gives CASSQDGEATYEQYF. J is TRBJ2-7 and V is TRBV4-3; perhaps TRBD2 as D (6 bases). The CDR3 runs 15 residues. The V and J ends lost 0 bases and 2 bases respectively, with 11 bases between them. Germline loops: CDR1 LGHNA, CDR2 YSLEER.

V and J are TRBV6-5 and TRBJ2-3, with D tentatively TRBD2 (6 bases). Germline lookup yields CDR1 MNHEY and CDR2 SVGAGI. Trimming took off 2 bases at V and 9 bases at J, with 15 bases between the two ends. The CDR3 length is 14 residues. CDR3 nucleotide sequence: TGTGCCAGCAGTTACGGAGTAGCGGAAGGAACGCAGTATTTT. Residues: CASSYGVAEGTQYF.

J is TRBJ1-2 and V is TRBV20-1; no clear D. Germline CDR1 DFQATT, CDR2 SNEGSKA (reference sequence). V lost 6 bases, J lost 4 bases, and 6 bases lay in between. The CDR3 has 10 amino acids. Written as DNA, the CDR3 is TGCAGTGCAGAGGGCTATGGCTACACCTTC. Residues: CSAEGYGYTF.